The T cell receptor (beta chain) described here comes from a study of blood T cell repertoires in COVID-19. Generated by immunoSEQ multiplex PCR, the TCRdb table keeps only in-frame clones and is missing some. The sample shows 99,000 or so clones, over 80% of them seen only once. This clone was recorded once. V gave up 0 bases and J gave up 1 base, with 11 bases separating them. The CDR3 covers 16 residues. The germline CDR1 and CDR2 sequences are SGHNT and YYREEE (reference sequence). The specimen sequenced was peripheral blood. This chain connects TRBV5-4 to TRBJ1-3, with a weak D call TRBD1 (5 bases). The receptor was derived from a man between 65 and 80 years old with active or convalescent COVID-19. The CDR3, as DNA: TGTGCCAGCAGCTTGGGTCAGGGATGGTCTGGAAACACCATATATTTT. Translated: CASSLGQGWSGNTIYF.